One sample yielded the 21 T cell receptor beta chains listed below, sequenced in a study of T cells expressing NK-cell markers. Reprocessing the 5' RACE reads, TCRdb reports a single entry for every CDR3 protein and omits DNA. This sample's clone table lists roughly 430,000 distinct CDR3 sequences. Sequenced material: blood T cells: a sorted CD56 or NKG2C T cell subset, CD4+ or CD8+ T cells, or bulk PBMC T cells (not recorded which). These receptors originate from a woman between 18 and 75 years old in good health.

This chain links TRBV14 with TRBJ1-2. Germline loops: CDR1 SGHDN, CDR2 FVKESK. The CDR3 has 15 amino acids. CDR3 protein: CASSQGEVRQYGYTF.

The J gene is TRBJ2-2, the V gene TRBV19; lacking DNA, the TRBD2 call made by TCRdb goes unchecked. The CDR3 contains 17 residues. CDR1 and CDR2 (germline): LNHDA, SQIVND (reference sequence). CDR3 amino acids: CASRRDLQPGNTGELFF. The whole variable domain, filled in from reference TRBV19 and TRBJ2-2, reads DGGITQSPKYLFRKEGQNVTLSCEQNLNHDAMYWYRQDPGQGLRLIYYSQIVNDFQKGDIAEGYSVSREKKESFPLTVTSAQKNPTAFYLCASRRDLQPGNTGELFFGEGSRLTVL.

The CDR3 here is CASSPSGSNQPQHF. The chain carries TRBV12-3 or TRBV12-4 and TRBJ1-5. The CDR3 has 14 amino acids.

J is TRBJ1-4 and V is TRBV20-1; the D gene TCRdb calls, TRBD1, cannot be checked with no DNA. The germline V gene encodes CDR1 DFQATT and CDR2 SNEGSKA (reference sequence). This CDR3 has 14 residues. CDR3 protein: CSAKWTGNNEKLFF.

The rearrangement uses TRBV20-1 and TRBJ1-6; TCRdb's D call of TRBD1 is untestable without DNA. Germline V gene data show CDR1 as DFQATT and CDR2 as SNEGSKA (reference sequence). This CDR3 comprises 16 residues. The CDR3 spells CSASPQGSSYNSPLHF.

J is TRBJ2-7 and V is TRBV4-3; TCRdb gives TRBD1 as the D gene, but with no DNA this cannot be confirmed. The length of the CDR3 is 15 residues. Germline loops: CDR1 LGHNA, CDR2 YSLEER. CDR3 sequence reads: CASSQDWTGRYEQYF.

The CDR3 region is CASNPWGQGHNQPQHF. The V gene is TRBV28, the J gene TRBJ1-5; TCRdb's assignment of TRBD1 cannot be checked, as there is no DNA. CDR3 length equals 16 residues. Germline-derived CDR1 and CDR2 are MDHEN and SYDVKM.

The CDR3 here is CASSFIRGAQYF. The gene calls are TRBV27 and TRBJ2-5; the D call from TCRdb, TRBD1, cannot be confirmed without DNA. The CDR3 spans 12 residues. Per the germline V gene, CDR1 is MNHEY and CDR2 is SMNVEV (reference sequence).

V usage is TRBV19 and J usage is TRBJ2-1; TCRdb selects TRBD2, and the lack of DNA leaves this call unchecked. CDR1 LNHDA and CDR2 SQIVND come from the germline V gene (reference sequence). The CDR3 runs 17 residues. CDR3 region: CASSIGTGRRSYNEQFF.

The chain carries TRBV19 and TRBJ1-1; TCRdb indicates TRBD1, and absent DNA this call remains unverified. Germline V CDR1 and CDR2: LNHDA, SQIVND (reference sequence). CDR3 length: 13 residues. CDR3 protein: CASSMSGNTEAFF. Full variable domain (missing parts from reference TRBV19 and TRBJ1-1): DGGITQSPKYLFRKEGQNVTLSCEQNLNHDAMYWYRQDPGQGLRLIYYSQIVNDFQKGDIAEGYSVSREKKESFPLTVTSAQKNPTAFYLCASSMSGNTEAFFGQGTRLTVV.

V gene TRBV5-6 combines with J gene TRBJ1-1; TCRdb selects TRBD1, and the lack of DNA leaves this call unchecked. Germline V gene sequence: CDR1 SGHDT, CDR2 YYEEEE. CDR3 length: 14 amino acids. CDR3 in amino acids: CATKRGYMNTEAFF. Together with reference TRBV5-6 and TRBJ1-1, the CDR3 gives the full variable domain: DAGVTQSPTHLIKTRGQQVTLRCSPKSGHDTVSWYQQALGQGPQFIFQYYEEEERQRGNFPDRFSGHQFPNYSSELNVNALLLGDSALYLCATKRGYMNTEAFFGQGTRLTVV.

The chain carries TRBV6-5 and TRBJ2-1; TCRdb's D gene call, TRBD1, goes unchecked for lack of DNA. This CDR3 has 15 amino acids. CDR1 is MNHEY and CDR2 is SVGAGI in the germline V gene. This CDR3 reads CASSSYPGRENEQFF.

The chain carries TRBV6-1 and TRBJ2-7; the TCRdb call, TRBD1, lacks DNA for checking. The germline gives CDR1 MNHNS, CDR2 SASEGT. The CDR3 extends over 16 amino acids. The CDR3 sequence: CASRGSGGELKVEQYF.

The genes are TRBV7-3 and TRBJ2-1; TCRdb's D call of TRBD2 is untestable without DNA. Germline lookup yields CDR1 SGHTA and CDR2 FQGTGA. The CDR3 consists of 14 residues. CDR3 region: CASSFAGTYNEQFF.

The chain is built from TRBV7-9 and TRBJ2-1; TCRdb selects TRBD1, and the lack of DNA leaves this call unchecked. From germline, CDR1 is SEHNR and CDR2 FQNEAQ (reference sequence). CDR3 length: 13 amino acids. The CDR3 sequence: CASSPPLRGEQFF.

This chain links TRBV12-3 or TRBV12-4 with TRBJ2-4. The CDR3 length is 15 residues. The CDR3 protein is CASSFLTEAKNIQYF.

CDR3 protein: CSAQGGGPGQGDYEQYF. This chain uses TRBV20-1 with TRBJ2-7; the TRBD1 assignment by TCRdb is unverifiable without DNA. Germline V gene lookup returns CDR1 DFQATT and CDR2 SNEGSKA (reference sequence). The CDR3 runs 17 residues.

The rearrangement joins TRBV6-2 or TRBV6-3 to TRBJ2-6; the TCRdb call, TRBD1, lacks DNA for checking. CDR1 and CDR2 from the germline V gene are MNHEY and SVGEGT. The CDR3 length is 16 residues. CDR3 residues: CASQPPNDPGANVLTF.

CDR3 loop: CASSILSSRGDTQYF. This chain connects TRBV11-2 to TRBJ2-3; TCRdb's assignment of TRBD1 cannot be checked, as there is no DNA. The germline CDR1 and CDR2 sequences are SGHAT and FQNNGV. The CDR3 sequence is 15 residues long.

J is TRBJ1-2 and V is TRBV2; the D call of TRBD1 rests on TCRdb alone, since no DNA is present to check it. Germline V lookup: CDR1 SNHLY, CDR2 FYNNEI. This CDR3 has 14 residues. The CDR3 protein is CASSWGLVNYGYTF.

The rearrangement joins TRBV4-2 to TRBJ2-1; TCRdb outputs TRBD2, but without DNA this stays unchecked. The CDR3 totals 17 residues. Germline CDR1 LGHNA, CDR2 YNFKEQ. CDR3 region: CASSQVSSLISYNEQFF.